This entry describes one T cell receptor beta chain. RNA transcripts provided the source from which TCR beta CDR3 regions were amplified. A set of HTBI primers served as the primers for a first-round RT-PCR of the TCR CDR3. TCRdb re-called the multiplex PCR reads with MiXCR, one entry per CDR3 protein. Seen here are roughly 840,000 distinct CDR3 sequences, 35% to 40% observed once, and the top ten hold 7.5% to 9.5%. CDR3 length: 15 amino acids. The ends were cut back, 6 bases at V and 0 bases at J, with 12 bases in the middle. Per germline, CDR1 MNHEY and CDR2 SVGAGI. These data are taken from a study of T cells in Graves' hyperthyroidism and ophthalmopathy.

The sequence derives from a man younger than 30 with Graves' hyperthyroidism. The chain has TRBV6-5 and TRBJ1-5; maybe TRBD1 (5 bases). The sample comprised blood. The CDR3 spells CASRATVNSNQPQHF. The CDR3 DNA reads TGTGCCAGCAGAGCGACAGTTAATAGCAATCAGCCCCAGCATTTT.